Listed here are 21 T cell receptor beta chains from one sample, sequenced in a study of vaccination effects on CD4 cells after COVID-19. It was after approximately 11 days of culture that CD4+ T cells were isolated. Either the BNT162b2 or mRNA-1273 vaccine was given to participants in two doses. No antigen has been identified for these receptors. TCRdb keeps only in-frame clones here, not all; method: immunoSEQ multiplex PCR. Of about 40,000 clones listed, approximately 70% are singletons. Sample: CD4+ T cells from PBMCs cultured without peptide, taken after COVID-19 vaccination. The receptor source for this set is a human donor who received a COVID-19 vaccine.

The chain employs TRBV6-5 and TRBJ1-4; D is unclear. The CDR3 length is 13 residues. Germline V CDR1 and CDR2: MNHEY, SVGAGI. Trimming pared 6 bases from V and 8 bases from J, leaving 13 bases between. Here the CDR3 DNA reads TGTGCCAGCAGGGTTAATGATTTAGAAAAACTGTTTTTT. It translates to CASRVNDLEKLFF.

The V and J genes are TRBV29-1 and TRBJ2-1, with a weak D call TRBD2 (5 bases). The CDR3 is 13 residues long. V lost 4 bases and J 6 bases, leaving 13 bases between the germline ends. Germline-derived CDR1 and CDR2 are SQVTM and ANQGSEA. CDR3 nucleotides: TGCAGCGTTGTCACTAGTTCTAGCAATGAGCAGTTCTTC. It encodes CSVVTSSSNEQFF.

The chain carries TRBV18 and TRBJ1-2, with D perhaps matching TRBD1 (5 bases). Germline V gene data show CDR1 as KGHSH and CDR2 as LQKENI. The ends were cut back, 3 bases at V and 7 bases at J, with 9 bases in the middle. The CDR3 has 12 amino acids. The DNA for the CDR3 is TGTGCCAGCTCACCGAACGGGGGTGGCTACACCTTC. Protein: CASSPNGGGYTF.

In this sample, this clone is medium-sized. The chain combines TRBV5-1 with TRBJ2-7, with D unclear. Trimming removed 1 base from V and 1 base from J, with 9 bases in between. This CDR3 comprises 14 residues. Germline V gives CDR1 SGHRS, CDR2 YFSETQ. Written as DNA, the CDR3 is TGCGCCAGCAGCTTGAGAACGGTATCCTACGAGCAGTACTTC. This translates into CASSLRTVSYEQYF. The full variable domain, rest sourced from reference TRBV5-1 and TRBJ2-7, is KAGVTQTPRYLIKTRGQQVTLSCSPISGHRSVSWYQQTPGQGLQFLFEYFSETQRNKGNFPGRFSGRQFSNSRSEMNVSTLELGDSALYLCASSLRTVSYEQYFGPGTRLTVT.

This sequence joins TRBV10-1 and TRBJ2-7; D is unresolved. CDR1 and CDR2 (germline): WNHNN, SYGVQD (reference sequence). This CDR3 region has 13 residues. With 3 bases removed from V and 5 bases from J, the gap between germline ends came to 11 bases. The CDR3 reads CASSDLGVHEQYF. CDR3 bases: TGCGCCAGCAGTGACCTTGGGGTGCACGAGCAGTACTTC.

This rearrangement joins TRBV6-5 to TRBJ1-1, with unresolved D. The germline V gene encodes CDR1 MNHEY and CDR2 SVGAGI. The length of the CDR3 is 16 residues. The V end was cut by 0 bases, the J end by 0 bases, with 11 bases between. The CDR3 nucleotides read TGTGCCAGCAGTTACTCGAGATCTCATTTGAACACTGAAGCTTTCTTT. It yields the protein CASSYSRSHLNTEAFF.

This chain connects TRBV18 to TRBJ2-2; no clear D. Trimming shortened V by 5 bases and J by 4 bases, and 2 bases separated the two germline ends. The CDR3 runs to 11 residues. CDR1 is KGHSH, CDR2 LQKENI, per germline. The CDR3 reads CASSATGELFF. The CDR3 nucleotides are TGTGCCAGCTCAGCCACCGGGGAGCTGTTTTTT.

V gene TRBV7-9 combines with J gene TRBJ1-3; tentatively, D is TRBD1 (5 bases). The germline gives CDR1 SEHNR, CDR2 FQNEAQ (reference sequence). The ends were cut back, 5 bases at V and 0 bases at J, with 17 bases in the middle. This CDR3 is built from 17 residues. The CDR3 nucleotides read TGTGCCAGCAGCCCTATGGAGGCGGGACTCTCTGGAAACACCATATATTTT. Its protein is CASSPMEAGLSGNTIYF.

The V and J genes are TRBV30 and TRBJ2-7; the D gene is possibly TRBD2 (5 bases). The CDR3 consists of 12 residues. CDR1 GTSNPN and CDR2 SVGIG come from the germline V gene (reference sequence). V was cut by 3 bases and J by 5 bases, with 11 bases left in between. The CDR3 nucleotides read TGTGCCTGGAGCCCCGGGATCCACGAGCAGTACTTC. Translation gives CAWSPGIHEQYF.

This chain uses TRBV29-1 with TRBJ2-2, with D hard to call. Germline V CDR1 and CDR2: SQVTM, ANQGSEA. There are 14 residues in the CDR3. Trimming stripped 5 bases from V and 0 bases from J, with 10 bases between. The DNA of the CDR3 is TGCAGCGTTTTAAGGAGTACGAACACCGGGGAGCTGTTTTTT. Protein product: CSVLRSTNTGELFF.

The chain uses TRBV5-1 and TRBJ2-1, with TRBD2 identical over 8 bases. The CDR3 is 16 amino acids. Germline assignment: CDR1 SGHRS and CDR2 YFSETQ. V dropped 5 bases and J dropped 2; count of bases not matched to a gene: 9. CDR3 protein: CASRSPGTRAYNEQFF. The CDR3 DNA is TGCGCCAGCAGGTCACCCGGGACTAGAGCCTACAATGAGCAGTTCTTC.

This rearrangement joins TRBV5-1 to TRBJ1-4; 7 bases fit TRBD1. The CDR3 is 15 amino acids. Germline loops: CDR1 SGHRS, CDR2 YFSETQ. The V segment lost 0 bases and the J segment 5 bases; nucleotides outside the gene matches: 4. The CDR3 here is CASSLAEGGNEKLFF. DNA of the CDR3: TGCGCCAGCAGCTTGGCCGAAGGGGGCAATGAAAAACTGTTTTTT.

V gene TRBV7-2 combines with J gene TRBJ1-4; D is unclear. This CDR3 is built from 15 residues. From germline, CDR1 is SGHTA and CDR2 FQGNSA. Trimming removed 2 bases from V and 3 bases from J, with 10 bases in between. The CDR3 sequence is CASSLYKGANEKLFF. CDR3 nucleotide sequence: TGTGCCAGCAGCTTATACAAGGGAGCTAATGAAAAACTGTTTTTT.

V gene TRBV27 combines with J gene TRBJ1-1; 7 positions agree with TRBD1. Per the germline V gene, CDR1 is MNHEY and CDR2 is SMNVEV (reference sequence). With V trimmed by 9 bases and J by 0 bases, 7 bases remained unmatched. CDR3 size: 14 residues. The CDR3 DNA follows: TGTGCCAGTCAGAGGGACAGCCTGAACACTGAAGCTTTCTTT. Its translation: CASQRDSLNTEAFF.

The V call is TRBV4-1, the J call TRBJ1-5; TRBD1 might be the D (5 bases). V lost 4 bases, J lost 2 bases, and 21 bases lay in between. Germline CDR1 reads MGHRA; CDR2 reads YSYEKL. CDR3 length equals 18 residues. The CDR3 region has the DNA TGCGCCAGCAGCCCACGGGACCTAGGAATAGTGGGCAATCAGCCCCAGCATTTT. This codes for CASSPRDLGIVGNQPQHF.

The chain uses TRBV27 and TRBJ2-1, with a weak D call TRBD2 (6 bases). CDR1 and CDR2 from the germline V gene are MNHEY and SMNVEV (reference sequence). CDR3 length: 15 amino acids. V lost 5 bases and J lost 7, with 18 bases in between. CDR3 nucleotide sequence: TGTGCCAGCAGTCGGGCCGGCGGGGTTCAAAATGAGCAGTTCTTC. It codes for CASSRAGGVQNEQFF.

The chain uses TRBV19 and TRBJ2-3; D unclear. The CDR3 runs to 13 residues. Trimming stripped 3 bases from V and 0 bases from J, with 4 bases between. Germline-derived CDR1 and CDR2 are LNHDA and SQIVND (reference sequence). CDR3 amino acids: CASSIGSTDTQYF. CDR3 nucleotides: TGTGCCAGTAGTATCGGGAGCACAGATACGCAGTATTTT.

The chain couples TRBV27 to TRBJ2-4; D may be TRBD1 (6 bases). The CDR3 is 14 residues long. CDR1 MNHEY and CDR2 SMNVEV come from the germline V gene (reference sequence). V lost 3 bases and J lost 8, with 14 bases in between. The CDR3 protein is CASSLGRDNYIQYF. The CDR3 DNA follows: TGTGCCAGCAGTTTGGGCCGGGACAACTACATTCAGTACTTC.

This sequence joins TRBV19 and TRBJ2-7, with 7 bases fitting TRBD1. The CDR3 loop spans 13 amino acids. The J segment lost 0 bases and the V segment lost 9 bases, leaving 5 bases of the junction unmatched. CDR1 LNHDA and CDR2 SQIVND come from the germline V gene (reference sequence). The CDR3 region is CASRDSSSYEQYF. Written as DNA, the CDR3 is TGTGCCAGCCGGGACAGTAGCTCCTACGAGCAGTACTTC.

The chain employs TRBV5-4 and TRBJ2-7; possible D gene TRBD2, 6 bases. Germline assignment: CDR1 SGHNT and CDR2 YYREEE (reference sequence). V was clipped by 5 bases and J by 4 bases, with 16 bases between them. The CDR3 is 14 amino acids. CDR3 residues: CASSGAGQAYEQYF. The CDR3 DNA reads as TGTGCCAGCAGTGGGGCGGGGCAGGCTTACGAGCAGTACTTC.

The gene calls are TRBV29-1 and TRBJ2-3, with D unresolved. CDR1 and CDR2 from the germline V gene are SQVTM and ANQGSEA. V was pared by 4 bases and J by 0 bases, with 8 bases between. The CDR3 covers 13 residues. CDR3 DNA sequence: TGCAGCGTTGGAGGACGTAGCACAGATACGCAGTATTTT. It encodes CSVGGRSTDTQYF.